These 32 T cell receptor beta chains were sequenced from one sample in a study of OX40 agonist ivuxolimab in advanced cancers. Libraries were prepared by immunoSEQ multiplex PCR; TCRdb keeps only in-frame clonotypes and omits some of them. The sample consists of about 84,000 clones, around 85% of them appearing once. Sequencing used CD4+ or CD8+ T cells sorted from blood, obtained in a trial of the OX40 agonist ivuxolimab. All receptors come from an adult with an advanced solid tumor such as melanoma, head and neck, liver or kidney cancer.

This sequence joins TRBV7-3 and TRBJ2-3; 9 nucleotides match TRBD2. The CDR3 contains 15 residues. Per germline, CDR1 SGHTA and CDR2 FQGTGA. The V and J ends lost 2 bases and 5 bases, in that order; junction bases with no gene match: 5. CDR3 coding DNA: TGTGCCAGCAGCTTATATAGCGGGAGCGTAGATACGCAGTATTTT. Encoded protein: CASSLYSGSVDTQYF. The full variable domain, rest sourced from reference TRBV7-3 and TRBJ2-3, is GAGVSQTPSNKVTEKGKYVELRCDPISGHTALYWYRQSLGQGPEFLIYFQGTGAADDSGLPNDRFFAVRPEGSVSTLKIQRTERGDSAVYLCASSLYSGSVDTQYFGPGTRLTVL.

On this clone: At one of its ends the junction is not consistent with the germline gene, which may arise from a read error. V gene TRBV6-5 combines with J gene TRBJ2-2; TRBD1 aligns across 8 bases. The CDR3 is 14 amino acids. Germline assignment: CDR1 MNHEY and CDR2 SVGAGI. CDR3 in amino acids: CASSSTGGHRGAVF. The CDR3 DNA reads TGTGCCAGCAGTAGCACAGGGGGACACCGGGGAGCTGTTTTT.

This sequence joins TRBV5-1 and TRBJ2-3; D might be TRBD1 or TRBD2, each matching 5 bases. Germline lookup yields CDR1 SGHRS and CDR2 YFSETQ. Trimming pared 2 bases from V and 4 bases from J, leaving 11 bases between. The CDR3 runs to 14 residues. As DNA, the CDR3 is TGCGCCAGCAGCTTATCACGGGACCCAGATACGCAGTATTTT. Encoded protein: CASSLSRDPDTQYF.

The rearrangement uses TRBV5-4 and TRBJ2-5; 10 bases are shared with TRBD2. Matching the DNA end better, TRBJ2-7 makes the J call doubtful. There are 15 residues in the CDR3. CDR1 and CDR2 from the germline V gene are SGHNT and YYREEE (reference sequence). CDR3 DNA sequence: TGTGCCAGCAGCCGTACTAGCGGGACCGTGTACGAGCAGTACTTC. As protein: CASSRTSGTVYEQYF.

The V and J genes are TRBV10-1 and TRBJ2-7; possible D gene TRBD1, 5 bases. This CDR3 comprises 13 residues. V lost 6 bases and J 4 bases, leaving 13 bases between the germline ends. The germline CDR1 and CDR2 sequences are WNHNN and SYGVQD (reference sequence). The CDR3 DNA reads as TGCGCCAGCAGAGTGGTCGGACAATACGAGCAGTACTTC. Amino acid sequence: CASRVVGQYEQYF.

The chain recombines TRBV7-2 with TRBJ2-2; D call uncertain. The CDR3 is made up of 14 amino acids. Trimming took off 0 bases at V and 6 bases at J, with 8 bases between the two ends. Germline V gives CDR1 SGHTA, CDR2 FQGNSA. CDR3 DNA sequence: TGTGCCAGCAGCTTAGCCGAGTGGGCCGGGGAGCTGTTTTTT. Its translation: CASSLAEWAGELFF. The full variable domain, its missing parts supplied by reference TRBV7-2 and TRBJ2-2, is GAGVSQSPSNKVTEKGKDVELRCDPISGHTALYWYRQSLGQGLEFLIYFQGNSAPDKSGLPSDRFSAERTGGSVSTLTIQRTQQEDSAVYLCASSLAEWAGELFFGEGSRLTVL.

The chain is built from TRBV5-5 and TRBJ2-7; a weak D match, TRBD1 (5 bases). Germline loops: CDR1 SGHKS, CDR2 YYEKEE (reference sequence). This CDR3 spans 13 amino acids. V shed 4 bases and J shed 2 bases, with 10 bases lying between them. In nucleotides, the CDR3 is TGTGCCAGCAGCAGAGCAGGGCCCTACGAGCAGTACGTC. This codes for CASSRAGPYEQYV.

Concerning this clone: Additional DNA sequences in this sample encode the identical CDR3. The chain links TRBV7-3 to TRBJ1-2; 11 bases are shared with TRBD1. V was clipped by 5 bases and J by 2 bases; unmatched bases: 4. Germline V lookup: CDR1 SGHTA, CDR2 FQGTGA. The CDR3 contains 15 residues. The chain's CDR3 is CASSPGQGANYGYTF. Written as DNA, the CDR3 is TGTGCCAGCAGCCCCGGACAGGGGGCCAACTATGGCTACACCTTC.

V and J are TRBV6-6 and TRBJ1-5; D is ambiguous. V was cut by 2 bases and J by 5 bases, with 4 bases left in between. The CDR3 covers 12 residues. Looked up from germline, CDR1 is MNHNY and CDR2 is SVGAGI (reference sequence). The CDR3 loop is CASSYVDQPQHF. The CDR3 DNA sequence: TGTGCCAGCAGTTACGTGGATCAGCCCCAGCATTTT.

The CDR3 loop is CAISGGLAGGNYEQYF. The CDR3 DNA reads as TGTGCCATCAGTGGGGGACTAGCGGGAGGGAACTACGAGCAGTACTTC. This chain connects TRBV10-3 to TRBJ2-7, with TRBD2 identical over 16 bases. J was trimmed by 3 bases and V by 4 bases; bases with no gene match: 3. Looked up from germline, CDR1 is ENHRY and CDR2 is SYGVKD. This CDR3 comprises 16 residues.

The rearrangement links TRBV5-1 to TRBJ2-2, with TRBD1 matching 7 bases. CDR3 length equals 16 residues. After removal of 6 bases from V and 4 bases from J, the junction contained 12 bases not matched to a gene. Germline V gene lookup returns CDR1 SGHRS and CDR2 YFSETQ. The CDR3 loop reads CASNPQGTLPTGELFF. CDR3 nucleotide sequence: TGCGCCAGCAACCCACAGGGGACCCTGCCCACCGGGGAGCTGTTTTTT.

The genes are TRBV4-1 and TRBJ2-5; D may match TRBD1 or TRBD2 (5 bases each). The CDR3 has 14 residues. Germline CDR1 MGHRA, CDR2 YSYEKL. The V end was cut by 0 bases, the J end by 4 bases, with 9 bases between. The CDR3 loop reads CASSQEGDRETQYF. In nucleotides, the CDR3 is TGCGCCAGCAGCCAAGAGGGGGATAGAGAGACCCAGTACTTC.

CDR3 in amino acids: CASSPGGQGVQYF. CDR3 DNA sequence: TGTGCCAGCAGCCCGGGGGGACAGGGGGTGCAGTACTTC. The chain uses TRBV7-2 and TRBJ2-7; 11 bases line up with TRBD1. The V segment lost 5 bases and the J segment 9 bases; nucleotides outside the gene matches: 6. Germline V CDR1 and CDR2: SGHTA, FQGNSA. The CDR3 runs to 13 residues.

CDR3 loop: CASSLSRDTEAFF. Written as DNA, the CDR3 is TGTGCCAGCAGCTTAAGTAGGGACACTGAAGCTTTCTTT. The rearrangement joins TRBV7-3 to TRBJ1-1; D remains unclear. Germline V gene lookup returns CDR1 SGHTA and CDR2 FQGTGA. V dropped 1 base and J dropped 3 bases, with 6 bases sitting between them. The CDR3 is 13 residues long.

The rearrangement uses TRBV6-1 and TRBJ1-2, with unresolved D. Trimming stripped 7 bases from V and 4 bases from J, with 19 bases between. CDR1 is MNHNS and CDR2 is SASEGT in the germline V gene. The CDR3 runs to 15 residues. This chain's CDR3 is CASTPGASEAYGYTF. DNA of the CDR3: TGTGCCAGCACTCCGGGCGCGTCGGAGGCCTATGGCTACACCTTC.

This chain uses TRBV23-1 with TRBJ1-1; tentatively, D is TRBD1 (5 bases). TRBV23-1 is an ORF for which the function is uncertain. The CDR3 totals 15 residues. V lost 4 bases and J lost 1, with 13 bases in between. CDR3 bases: TGCGCCAGCAGTCGGGCGGGACGTCGGAACACTGAAGCTTTCTTT. It encodes CASSRAGRRNTEAFF.

The V call is TRBV6-1, the J call TRBJ1-3; D is uncertain. The CDR3 has 15 amino acids. Germline CDR1 and CDR2: MNHNS and SASEGT. Between the trimmed V and J ends, which lost 3 bases and 0 bases, there was a span of 9 bases. For the CDR3, the DNA is TGTGCCAGCAGTGAGGCTCTCAACTCTGGAAACACCATATATTTT. It specifies CASSEALNSGNTIYF.

The gene calls are TRBV4-3 and TRBJ1-4; D ambiguous. Per the germline V gene, CDR1 is LGHNA and CDR2 is YSLEER. CDR3 size: 18 residues. V dropped 0 bases and J dropped 7 bases, with 21 bases sitting between them. CDR3 coding DNA: TGCGCCAGCAGCCAAGATGCACAGTCTTGGGGTTGGGGTGAAAAACTGTTTTTT. Its protein product is CASSQDAQSWGWGEKLFF.

The chain recombines TRBV6-5 with TRBJ2-1, with 9 bases fitting TRBD2. CDR1 is MNHEY, CDR2 SVGAGI, per germline. The trim removed 2 bases at V and 14 bases at J, leaving 13 bases unmatched. The CDR3 loop spans 15 amino acids. In nucleotides, the CDR3 is TGTGCCAGCAGTTACCAAACTCCGGGACTAGCAGGGGAGTTCTTC. Amino acids: CASSYQTPGLAGEFF.

This clone was observed a handful of times. The rearrangement joins TRBV20-1 to TRBJ1-1; D unresolved. Germline CDR1 and CDR2: DFQATT and SNEGSKA (reference sequence). V was trimmed by 2 bases and J by 1 base, leaving 2 bases between them. The CDR3 runs to 11 residues. CDR3 sequence: CSARQNTEAFF. Written as DNA, the CDR3 is TGCAGTGCTAGACAGAACACTGAAGCTTTCTTT.

The chain uses TRBV11-2 and TRBJ2-1, with a weak D call TRBD2 (5 bases). Germline values: CDR1 SGHAT, CDR2 FQNNGV. The CDR3 extends over 14 amino acids. V lost 5 bases and J lost 10, with 18 bases in between. The CDR3 DNA sequence: TGTGCCAGCAGCGTTGAAATGAGGGTTCGAGAGCAGTTCTTC. This gives the protein CASSVEMRVREQFF.

V and J are TRBV28 and TRBJ1-2; 12 nucleotides agree with TRBD1. J was trimmed by 7 bases and V by 0 bases; bases with no gene match: 6. The CDR3 totals 16 residues. CDR1 is MDHEN, CDR2 SYDVKM, per germline. CDR3: CASSLWGQGALSGYTF. DNA of the CDR3: TGTGCCAGCAGTTTATGGGGACAGGGGGCGCTCTCTGGCTACACCTTC.

This chain uses TRBV18 with TRBJ1-2; 8 bases fit TRBD1. Trimming cost V 5 bases and J 8 bases; bases outside gene matches: 10. Germline CDR1 KGHSH, CDR2 LQKENI. The CDR3 runs to 14 residues. The CDR3: CASSTGQGEYGYTF. The DNA for the CDR3 is TGTGCCAGCTCAACTGGACAGGGAGAGTACGGCTACACCTTC.

The chain carries TRBV9 and TRBJ2-1, with D perhaps matching TRBD2 (5 bases). V was clipped by 3 bases and J by 4 bases, with 23 bases between them. This CDR3 is 18 amino acids long. CDR1 is SGDLS and CDR2 is YYNGEE in the germline V gene. The CDR3 DNA follows: TGTGCCAGCAGCGCCGAACGGCCGGGATCCACCCGTTACAATGAGCAGTTCTTC. It translates to CASSAERPGSTRYNEQFF.

The V call is TRBV7-9, the J call TRBJ1-4, with TRBD1 matching 9 bases. The V gene end was trimmed by 5 bases and the J gene end by 6 bases; junction bases not matched to a gene: 13. The CDR3 has 17 amino acids. Looked up from germline, CDR1 is SEHNR and CDR2 is FQNEAQ (reference sequence). The CDR3 protein is CASSPGGTGGADEKLFF. CDR3 nucleotide sequence: TGTGCCAGCAGCCCCGGGGGTACAGGGGGCGCTGATGAAAAACTGTTTTTT.

This clone showed up just once. This chain joins TRBV18 and TRBJ2-1; the D is unclear. Germline CDR1 reads KGHSH; CDR2 reads LQKENI. The CDR3 is 13 residues long. V was shortened by 3 bases and J by 3 bases, with 6 bases between the two germline ends. Here the CDR3 reads CASSPADYNEQFF. Here the CDR3 DNA reads TGTGCCAGCTCACCCGCCGACTACAATGAGCAGTTCTTC.

The rearrangement links TRBV9 to TRBJ2-7, with TRBD1 matching over 8 bases. The CDR3 is 18 residues long. CDR1 is SGDLS and CDR2 is YYNGEE in the germline V gene. Trimming took 6 bases from V and 3 from J; bases not matched to a gene: 20. CDR3 bases: TGTGCCAGCAACTTCCGGGACAGGTGGGAGTTGGACCTCTACGAGCAGTACTTC. Translated, it gives CASNFRDRWELDLYEQYF.

The chain has TRBV18 and TRBJ2-4; D possibly corresponds to TRBD2 (7 bases). The germline V gene encodes CDR1 KGHSH and CDR2 LQKENI. This CDR3 is 16 amino acids long. The germline V and J ends were trimmed by 3 bases and 5 bases, with 17 bases remaining between them. DNA for the CDR3: TGTGCCAGCTCACCCGACAGGACTAGTTTCCAAAACATTCAGTACTTC. Translating it yields CASSPDRTSFQNIQYF.

This chain links TRBV7-9 with TRBJ2-1, with 14 bases lining up with TRBD2. V trimming: 5 bases; J trimming: 10 bases; junction bases outside the gene matches: 10. The CDR3 has 16 residues. Germline values: CDR1 SEHNR, CDR2 FQNEAQ (reference sequence). The CDR3 bases are TGTGCCAGCAGCGTAGGGGGACTAGCGGGAGAGGTAGAGCAGTTCTTC. Translated, it gives CASSVGGLAGEVEQFF.

The chain employs TRBV28 and TRBJ2-5; D is unclear. V was trimmed by 7 bases and J by 4 bases, leaving 13 bases between them. The germline CDR1 and CDR2 sequences are MDHEN and SYDVKM. This CDR3 spans 13 amino acids. The chain's CDR3 is CASTEATGETQYF. In DNA, the CDR3 is TGTGCCAGCACCGAGGCGACTGGAGAGACCCAGTACTTC. Full variable domain (missing parts from reference TRBV28 and TRBJ2-5): DVKVTQSSRYLVKRTGEKVFLECVQDMDHENMFWYRQDPGLGLRLIYFSYDVKMKEKGDIPEGYSVSREKKERFSLILESASTNQTSMYLCASTEATGETQYFGPGTRLLVL.

This chain joins TRBV6-5 and TRBJ1-4, with D uncertain. The CDR3 extends over 16 amino acids. Germline CDR1 reads MNHEY; CDR2 reads SVGAGI. The germline V and J ends were trimmed by 0 bases and 5 bases, with 13 bases remaining between them. The CDR3 loop reads CASSYSLRTQNEKLFF. In DNA, the CDR3 is TGTGCCAGCAGTTACTCTTTACGCACCCAAAATGAAAAACTGTTTTTT.

The chain has TRBV7-9 and TRBJ2-1; 8 nucleotides agree with TRBD2. The CDR3 runs 18 residues. Unmatched junction bases numbered 13, after V lost 5 bases and J lost 1 base. Germline CDR1 is SEHNR and CDR2 is FQNEAQ (reference sequence). For the CDR3, the DNA is TGTGCCAGCAGCCCCCGGGTAGCGGGAATGGGATCCTACAATGAGCAGTTCTTC. This encodes CASSPRVAGMGSYNEQFF.